The 8 T cell receptor beta chains presented below share a single source sample, sequenced in a study of T cell clonality in common variable immunodeficiency. Sequencing used immunoSEQ multiplex PCR; TCRdb keeps in-frame clones, though not all of them. This sample has some 60,000 clones, each found more than once. Sequencing used peripheral blood mononuclear cells. These receptors all come from a person aged 18 to 75 in good health.

This clone was observed at least ten times. The part of the CDR3 DNA that was read is TGTGCCAGCAGGCGGGAGGCAGAGACC. This codes for CASRREAET. The whole CDR3 reads CASRREAETQYF. This chain connects TRBV12-3 or TRBV12-4 to TRBJ2-5; 8 bases agree with TRBD2. Read coverage stops 3 residues before the CDR3 terminus; the germline J gene supplies the remainder. This CDR3 comprises 12 residues. Trimming took 6 bases from V and 4 from J; bases not matched to a gene: 1.

There are many counts of this clone. The CDR3 end lies 3 residues beyond the end of the read and is filled in from the germline J gene. V and J are TRBV7-2 and TRBJ2-2, with 8 nucleotides matching TRBD2. Germline V gene sequence: CDR1 SGHTA, CDR2 FQGNSA. V was clipped by 3 bases and J by 3 bases; unmatched bases: 3. This CDR3 contains 15 residues. The covered CDR3 bases are TGTGCCAGCAGCTTCGGGACTAGGGACACCGGGGAG. It codes for CASSFGTRDTGE. The complete CDR3 reads CASSFGTRDTGELFF.

Many counts were recorded for this clone. The read ends 3 residues shy of where the CDR3 ends; the end is completed using the germline J gene. The chain employs TRBV20-1 and TRBJ2-1; perhaps TRBD2 as D (6 bases). Per the germline V gene, CDR1 is DFQATT and CDR2 is SNEGSKA (reference sequence). The V end lost 0 bases, the J end lost 0 bases, and 15 bases lay between the germline ends. CDR3 length: 17 residues. The CDR3 region is CSAREGGFGNSYNEQFF. The DNA read from the CDR3 is TGCAGTGCTAGAGAGGGGGGTTTTGGGAACTCCTACAATGAG.

Worth noting for this clone: Being one base from a much bigger clone, this may be a read error. The sequence runs out 3 residues before the end of the CDR3; the remainder is reconstructed from the germline J gene. Within the sample, other DNA sequences also encode this same CDR3. The chain joins TRBV2 to TRBJ2-3, with 10 bases fitting TRBD1. The CDR3 is 15 residues long. CDR1 is SNHLY and CDR2 is FYNNEI in the germline V gene. The CDR3 spells CASEVGQGSTDTQYF. The part of the CDR3 DNA that was read is TGCGCCAGCGAGGTGGGACAGGGGAGCACAGATACG.

This clone has a count of ten or more. Incomplete CDR3 DNA: TGTGCCTGGAGTGTGGGGGGAACCGGGGAG. Its translation: CAWSVGGTGE. The complete CDR3 sequence is CAWSVGGTGELFF. The chain combines TRBV30 with TRBJ2-2, with TRBD2 as a possible D gene (6 bases). With the read ending 3 residues before the CDR3 end, the germline J gene is used to fill in that end. Germline CDR1 reads GTSNPN; CDR2 reads SVGIG (reference sequence). The ends were cut back, 0 bases at V and 5 bases at J, with 7 bases in the middle. The CDR3 sequence is 13 residues long.

This clone was recorded at least ten times. The sequenced fragment ends 3 residues before the CDR3 boundary, so the rest is inferred from the germline J gene. The V call is TRBV18, the J call TRBJ1-3, with D possibly TRBD1 on 5 matching bases. Germline values: CDR1 KGHSH, CDR2 LQKENI. This CDR3 has 16 amino acids. Trimming pared 3 bases from V and 0 bases from J, leaving 12 bases between. The part of the CDR3 DNA that was read is TGTGCCAGCTCACCTGTCGGGACTCGCTCTGGAAACACC. This encodes CASSPVGTRSGNT. The complete CDR3 protein is CASSPVGTRSGNTIYF. Complete variable domain (other parts from reference TRBV18 and TRBJ1-3): NAGVMQNPRHLVRRRGQEARLRCSPMKGHSHVYWYRQLPEEGLKFMVYLQKENIIDESGMPKERFSAEFPKEGPSILRIQQVVRGDSAAYFCASSPVGTRSGNTIYFGEGSWLTVV.

Notes on this clone: The read stops 3 residues short of the end of the CDR3; the missing end is completed from the germline J gene. The rearrangement links TRBV20-1 to TRBJ2-1; TRBD2 matches 9 bases. After removal of 0 bases from V and 5 bases from J, the junction contained 8 bases not matched to a gene. The CDR3 loop spans 16 amino acids. CDR1 and CDR2 from the germline V gene are DFQATT and SNEGSKA (reference sequence). The chain's CDR3 is CSARDHFSGSNNEQFF. Partial CDR3 DNA: TGCAGTGCTAGAGATCATTTTAGCGGGAGCAACAATGAG.

In its sample, this clone was seen many times. The missing CDR3 end, 3 residues past where the read stops, is filled in from the germline J gene. The chain combines TRBV20-1 with TRBJ2-1; 9 positions match TRBD1. The CDR3 is 14 amino acids. Germline V gives CDR1 DFQATT, CDR2 SNEGSKA (reference sequence). After removal of 6 bases from V and 5 bases from J, the junction contained 8 bases not matched to a gene. CDR3 DNA, as far as it was read: TGCAGTGCCAGACCGGGACAGGGAGACAATGAG. This translates into CSARPGQGDNE. The complete CDR3 reads CSARPGQGDNEQFF.